This T cell receptor beta chain derives from a study of blood T cells in healthy people across ages (dated by TCRdb to about 2015). Concerning the study at large: Template switching captured roughly one uniquely barcoded TCR beta cDNA molecule per two T cells in model experiments. Using deep sequencing normalized with unique cDNA molecular identifiers, the study measured how TCR beta repertoire diversity changes with age. Four age groups were formed from the donors: young (average approximately 17 years), middle-aged (approximately 42), aged (about 62) and long-lived (around 82). Two additional independent replicas of 1 million unique cDNA reads from the same blood draw were analyzed for two donors (one aged 18 to 29 and one aged 80 or older).

The germline V gene (reference sequence) provides CDR1 MNHEY and CDR2 SMNVEV. Trimming takes 5 bases from V and 5 bases from J, and the germline ends sit 21 bases apart. There are 16 amino acids in the CDR3, from cysteine to phenylalanine inclusive. The CDR3 DNA has 48 bases and is translated from base 1. This clonotype was picked up a small number of times. The specificity of this receptor is unknown. No base qualities exist here, and no much larger clone lies one base off it. The library was built by means of 5' RACE. Sequenced using an Illumina HiSeq 2500. A second PCR of about 6 to 11 cycles was performed with a sample-barcoded 5' primer and a J-beta primer mix. A unique molecular identifier was introduced onto each TCR beta cDNA molecule by a template-switch 5' adaptor carrying 12 random nucleotides. At least 2.5 million CDR3-containing paired-end reads were obtained from each sample. First-strand cDNA was synthesized from all RNA with the Mint cDNA synthesis kit, primed by a TRBC-specific oligonucleotide. All cDNA was treated with uracil-DNA glycosylase and then went through a first 18-cycle PCR with the universal primers M1SS and BC2_uni_R. Regarding the original processing steps: Normalization of each sample was performed by random selection of 1 million high-quality reads, each carrying a distinct molecular identifier. Reads sharing molecular identifiers were discarded rather than binned into consensus sequences. MiTCR, with a Q25 quality threshold and the strictest error-elimination algorithm, was used for CDR3 identification, clonotype clustering and error correction. A nonparametric unseen species model with Euler transformation was used to estimate lower-bound total TCR beta diversity. TCRdb passed the public sequencing reads through fastp at Q25 and MiXCR, retaining productive beta sequences. One record per CDR3 amino acid sequence lists the most common genes and DNA. These V and J calls rely on TCRdb rather than the paper's analysis. The sample table holds some 760,000 distinct CDR3 sequences, of which roughly 25% were seen once. The ten biggest clones cover 3.7% of the sample.

The donors were some 36 Caucasian individuals from Russia, aged roughly 6 to 90 years, who were systemically healthy. Each donor gave ten milliliters of peripheral blood, collected into EDTA-treated Vacutainer tubes. Ficoll-Paque density-gradient centrifugation was used to isolate PBMCs, with at least 6.5 million per sample. Total RNA was extracted from PBMCs with Trizol reagent, with at least 6 micrograms obtained per sample. For every donor, an aliquot of PBMCs went through flow cytometry to measure the percentages of naive CD45RAhigh/CD27high T cells. On the study overall, not on this receptor specifically: Total diversity estimates from one million sequenced T cells were considered lower bounds and underestimates. Donor CMV infection status was unknown, potentially confounding age-related changes in expanded clonotypes. There was a strong correlation between observed TCR beta diversity and the percentage of naive T cells measured by flow cytometry. Observed TCR beta diversity per million T cells fell roughly linearly with age, and a significant reduction was already apparent by age approximately 41. Bulk unsorted PBMC profiling prevented conclusive comparison of naive and antigen-experienced compartments. Compared with the aged group, the long-lived group had more naive CD4+ T cells, fewer expanded clones and increased TCR diversity, suggesting age selection.

These same records also appear under a second study, on T cells of mothers and their children. According to the second study: Nine systemically healthy Caucasian individuals, comprising three mothers and their six children, were included as donors. cDNA synthesis used all of the extracted RNA, with 1.5 ug of RNA in each 15 ul reaction. In the second PCR, the M1S primer added sample barcodes and 2-4 random nucleotides. Over 9.5 million TCR beta CDR3 reads were obtained for each mother, and some 3 million reads were obtained for each child. Thymic selection shapes the output of TCR recombination in a similar way in related and unrelated pairs, and inherited differences have a minor effect. Normalized repertoire overlap in related mother-child pairs was always slightly higher than in unrelated mother-child pairs, but the difference was never significant. With a sensitivity of about 100 clones per million clonotypes, no persistent microchimeric T cell clones were detected. In the study, deep NGS was used to compare the TCR beta repertoires of mothers and children, and features distinguishing related mother-child pairs from unrelated individuals were sought. Mothers averaged roughly 36 +/- 4 years of age and children averaged about 10 +/- 4 years. After adapter ligation with NEBNext reagents, the libraries were sequenced on Illumina HiSeq 2000 with 100+100 nt paired-end reads. To prevent cross-contamination, the mother and child libraries were prepared one month apart and sequenced in separate runs. For each donor, between about 500,000 and 2,000,000 distinct TCR beta clonotypes were identified. Naive TCR beta clonotypes were estimated from low-frequency clonotypes matched to each donor's FACS-determined naive share, without sorting.

Rearrangement joined TRBV27 to TRBJ2-5, with TRBD2 perhaps the D gene, on 5 matching bases. Sequenced sample: blood. This clonotype was sampled from a boy aged 10-17 years in good health. The CDR3: CASSRGEGAEEETQYF. The nucleotide sequence is given as TGTGCCAGCAGTCGCGGCGAGGGTGCTGAAGAGGAGACCCAGTACTTC.